This T cell receptor beta chain was sequenced in a study of blood T cell repertoires in COVID-19. J was trimmed by 3 bases and V by 8 bases; bases with no gene match: 3. Germline V gene sequence: CDR1 SEHNR, CDR2 FQNEAQ (reference sequence). The CDR3 runs 12 residues. The table came from immunoSEQ multiplex PCR; TCRdb's copy has only in-frame clones and leaves some out. The sample has over 300,000 clones; 70% to 90% are singletons. Sequenced sample: PBMCs or T cells enriched from blood (not recorded which). The chain joins TRBV7-9 to TRBJ1-2; 7 positions match TRBD1. This TCR derives from a woman aged 18-29 years who had recovered from COVID-19. Here the CDR3 reads CASGTAHYGYTF. CDR3 sequence (DNA): TGTGCCAGCGGGACAGCGCACTATGGCTACACCTTC.